The sequence of this T cell receptor (beta chain) was determined in a study of human T cells and chemical hapten exposure. Unique molecular identifiers were attached to individual cDNA molecules during library preparation. MiXCR was run by TCRdb on the RACE reads, yielding one entry per CDR3 protein. The data contain 240,000 or so distinct CDR3 sequences, 8.6% of them singletons. Germline V CDR1 and CDR2: MNHNY, SVGAGI (reference sequence). Trimming stripped 7 bases from V and 3 bases from J, with 7 bases between. The CDR3 loop spans 12 amino acids. Study results and limitations: Patch test score was positively correlated with the counts of PT1 expanded TCRs.

Specified time point: pre-sensitization, week 0. Treatment given: therapeutic diphenylcyclopropenone sensitization with weekly scalp DPC. A word on this clonotype: Antigen specificity is unknown.

The gene calls are TRBV6-6 and TRBJ1-5; D unclear. The specimen was whole blood, collected in connection with sensitization to the hapten diphenylcyclopropenone (DPC). This receptor was identified in a woman in her forties with alopecia areata. Some clones in this sample may be carry-over from other donors' samples. CDR3 bases: TGTGCCAGCAATCCGCTCAATCAGCCCCAGCATTTT. Its translation: CASNPLNQPQHF.